The rows below give T cell receptor beta chains drawn from one sample of a study of cytomegalovirus exposure and HLA in healthy donors. Some clones are missing from TCRdb's copy, which holds only in-frame ones; the method was immunoSEQ multiplex PCR. The sample includes about 210,000 clones, around 87% seen only once; the top ten take around 0.99%. The sample consisted of PBMCs. The receptors stem from a boy aged 2 to 10 in good health and CMV-seronegative. Both conserved end residues are part of each CDR3. D genes are given only for firm matches. Only some rows state a clone size, as once, few, many or a class for expanded clones.

D	V	J	size	DNA	CDR3
.	TRBV6-5	TRBJ1-4	few	TGTGCCAGCAGCGGTGGTGAAAAACTGTTTTTT	CASSGGEKLFF
TRBD2	TRBV5-4	TRBJ2-5	.	TGTGCCAGCAGCCCGGGGGGGCCGACAGAAGGGGAGACCCAGTACTTC	CASSPGGPTEGETQYF
TRBD2	TRBV25-1	TRBJ2-1	.	TGTGCCAGCAGTGATCTCTCCGGGACTATTCAATACAATGAGCAGTTCTTC	CASSDLSGTIQYNEQFF
TRBD2	TRBV7-8	TRBJ2-4	.	TGTGCCAGCAGCTTAGTCCCCCAGGGCGGGGGGAACATTCAGTACTTC	CASSLVPQGGGNIQYF
.	TRBV25-1	TRBJ2-2	.	TGTGCCAGTAGGGCCCGGACACGGGGGGAGCTGTTTTTT	CASRARTRGELFF
TRBD1	TRBV30	TRBJ1-4	.	TGTGCCTGGAGCGTCCCGGGACAGGGGTTGAGTGAAAAACTGTTTTTT	CAWSVPGQGLSEKLFF
.	TRBV7-5	TRBJ2-7	.	TGTGTCAGGAGCCGGGACATCCCCTACGAGCAGTACTTC	CVRSRDIPYEQYF
.	TRBV11-1	TRBJ2-2	.	TGTGCCAGCAGCTTATCAGTGCTGTTTTTT	CASSLSVLFF
TRBD1	TRBV5-4	TRBJ1-2	.	TGTGCCAGCAGCCTGGACAGGGGATACTATGGCTACACCTTC	CASSLDRGYYGYTF
.	TRBV5-5	TRBJ1-6	.	TGTGCCAGCAGCTTGCGAGAGTATTCACCCCTCCACTTT	CASSLREYSPLHF
.	TRBV30	TRBJ2-3	once	TGTGCCTGGAGTGCAATTACAGATACGCAGTATTTT	CAWSAITDTQYF
.	TRBV6-1	TRBJ2-3	.	TGTGCCAGCAGTGAAGGGAGGGTTATCACAGATACGCAGTATTTT	CASSEGRVITDTQYF
.	TRBV28	TRBJ1-2	.	TGTGCCAGCAATGGCTTCAACTATGGCTACACCTTC	CASNGFNYGYTF
TRBD2	TRBV27	TRBJ2-7	.	TGTGCCAGCAGTTTATATGTTCCCCATTTAGCGGGCTCCTACGAGCAGTACTTC	CASSLYVPHLAGSYEQYF
TRBD1	TRBV7-9	TRBJ2-3	.	TGTGCCAGCAGCGGCCGGGGACAGCAAAGCACAGATACGCAGTATTTT	CASSGRGQQSTDTQYF
.	TRBV2	TRBJ2-3	.	TGTGCCAGCAGTGAAGTGGAGCGGGTCACAGATACGCAGTATTTT	CASSEVERVTDTQYF
TRBD1	TRBV6-1	TRBJ2-7	few	TGTGCCAGCAGTGGAGGGACAGTCTCTCTCGAGCAGTACTTC	CASSGGTVSLEQYF
TRBD2	TRBV28	TRBJ2-1	.	TGTGCCAGCAGTGACCAGCGGGGGACCAATGAGCAGTTCTTC	CASSDQRGTNEQFF
.	TRBV27	TRBJ2-5	.	TGTGCCAGCAGGGGTTACGGGGGAGAGACCCAGTACTTC	CASRGYGGETQYF
.	TRBV4-1	TRBJ2-2	.	TGCGCCAGCAGCCAAGGGTCCCTAGCCGGGGAGCTGTTTTTT	CASSQGSLAGELFF
TRBD2	TRBV10-2	TRBJ2-1	.	TGCGCCAGCAGTACTCAGACTAGCGGGGGAGTCTACAATGAGCAGTTCTTC	CASSTQTSGGVYNEQFF
.	TRBV15	TRBJ1-5	.	TGTGCCACCAGCTTGTGGAAGTGGAGGGTCTTGACAAATCAGCCCCAGCATTTT	CATSLWKWRVLTNQPQHF
TRBD1	TRBV7-9	TRBJ2-2	.	TGTGCCAGCAGCTTAACAGGGGCCGGGGCCGGGGAGCTGTTTTTT	CASSLTGAGAGELFF
TRBD1	TRBV10-3	TRBJ1-2	.	TGTGCCATCAGTGGGGGACAGGGGATCTATGGCTACACCTTC	CAISGGQGIYGYTF
.	TRBV6-1	TRBJ1-2	.	TGTGCCAGCAGATCCGCGAGACACCAGCCTTGGGGCTACACCTTC	CASRSARHQPWGYTF
TRBD2	TRBV2	TRBJ2-3	.	TGTGCCAGCAGTTCCCCGGGACTAGCGGGAGGGCCTGCAGATACGCAGTATTTT	CASSSPGLAGGPADTQYF
.	TRBV27	TRBJ2-7	.	TGTGCCAGCAGTTCCTACACCGGGAGACCTTACGAGCAGTACTTC	CASSSYTGRPYEQYF
.	TRBV30	TRBJ1-2	.	TGTGCCTGGAACCGGGAAGTATATGGCTACACCTTC	CAWNREVYGYTF
TRBD1	TRBV28	TRBJ2-7	once	TGTGCCAGCAGTTTATGGGCCCCTGGGACAGGGGGGGACGAGCAGTACTTC	CASSLWAPGTGGDEQYF
.	TRBV10-1	TRBJ2-2	.	TGCGCCAGCAGTGAGTCCGGGAAGGCCGGGGAGCTGTTTTTT	CASSESGKAGELFF
TRBD2	TRBV6-5	TRBJ2-7	.	TGTGCCAGCAGGCGGGGGGTCCTTTCCTACGAGCAGTACTTC	CASRRGVLSYEQYF
.	TRBV7-2	TRBJ2-7	.	TGTGCCAGCAGCTTCCGGGACAACTCCTACGAGCAGTACTTC	CASSFRDNSYEQYF
.	TRBV2	TRBJ2-2	.	TGTGCCAGCAGGACCCAACTAGCCCGGACCGGGGAGCTGTTTTTT	CASRTQLARTGELFF
TRBD1	TRBV27	TRBJ1-1	.	TGTGCCAGCAGGACAGGGGGCACTGAAGCTTTCTTT	CASRTGGTEAFF
.	TRBV7-9	TRBJ1-6	.	TGTGCCAGCAGCTTACTTGCGGGAAGCTCCTATAATTCACCCCTCCACTTT	CASSLLAGSSYNSPLHF
TRBD1	TRBV5-1	TRBJ2-5	.	TGCGCCAGCAGCAGAGCCGGGACAGAGCAAGAGACCCAGTACTTC	CASSRAGTEQETQYF
TRBD1	TRBV5-5	TRBJ2-5	.	TGTGCCAGCAGCCGACAGGGTAGAGAGACCCAGTACTTC	CASSRQGRETQYF
.	TRBV30	TRBJ1-4	.	TGTGCCTGGAGTGCTCTGGGGGGGTCCAATGAAAAACTGTTTTTT	CAWSALGGSNEKLFF
TRBD2	TRBV19	TRBJ2-1	.	TGTGCCAGTACCTACGGGACTAGCGGTTACAATGAGCAGTTCTTC	CASTYGTSGYNEQFF
.	TRBV15	TRBJ2-7	.	TGTGCCACCAGCAGATCAGGAGACTACGAGCAGTACTTC	CATSRSGDYEQYF
TRBD1	TRBV2	TRBJ2-7	.	TGTGCCAGCAGTGAAGCCCAGGGGGCTATTCAAGAGCAGTACTTC	CASSEAQGAIQEQYF
TRBD1	TRBV28	TRBJ1-6	.	TGTGCCAGCAGTTTGTCAGGCCCGGGACAGATTAATTCACCCCTCCACTTT	CASSLSGPGQINSPLHF
.	TRBV19	TRBJ2-1	.	TGTGCCAGTAGTTTCAGGGGTGTTAGGGGCAATGAGCAGTTCTTC	CASSFRGVRGNEQFF
.	TRBV25-1	TRBJ1-2	.	TGTGCCAGCAGTGAAGCGGGGGTTGTTGGCTACACCTTC	CASSEAGVVGYTF
.	TRBV7-9	TRBJ2-7	.	TGTTCCAGCAGCTTTCTCTACGAGCAGTACTTC	CSSSFLYEQYF
TRBD2	TRBV2	TRBJ2-1	.	TGTGCCAGCTCCCCGGGCGGGAGGGTGTACAATGAGCAGTTCTTC	CASSPGGRVYNEQFF
TRBD1	TRBV5-1	TRBJ1-4	.	TGCGCCAGCAGCCGACAGGGTTTGTCTAATGAAAAACTGTTTTTT	CASSRQGLSNEKLFF
.	TRBV28	TRBJ2-2	.	TGTGCCAGCAGTTTAAGGGGGGGCACCGGGGAGCTGTTTTTT	CASSLRGGTGELFF
.	TRBV29-1	TRBJ2-1	once	TGCACCACCCTGGTACGGGGTGACAATGAGCAGTTCTTC	CTTLVRGDNEQFF
.	TRBV4-1	TRBJ1-2	.	TGCGCCAGCACGGGGGGAGCTAACTATGGCTACACCTTC	CASTGGANYGYTF
.	TRBV29-1	TRBJ2-6	few	TGCAGCGTCGAGAGGAACTCTGGGGCCAACGTCCTGACTTTC	CSVERNSGANVLTF
TRBD2	TRBV19	TRBJ2-5	few	TGTGCCAGTAGTATAGATTCTAGCGGCGTTGAGACCCAGTACTTC	CASSIDSSGVETQYF
.	TRBV19	TRBJ2-2	.	TGTGCCAGTAGTCGGCAGGGGACCGGGGAGCTGTTTTTT	CASSRQGTGELFF
.	TRBV5-6	TRBJ1-1	.	TGTGCCAGCAGCTTTAAAAACGGGGGCACTGAAGCTTTCTTT	CASSFKNGGTEAFF
.	TRBV28	TRBJ1-5	.	TGTGCCAGCAGTGAGACATATAATAGCAATCAGCCCCAGCATTTT	CASSETYNSNQPQHF
.	TRBV5-1	TRBJ2-7	.	TGCGCCAGCGCCCCTCGGGACATCGGCTACGAGCAGTACTTC	CASAPRDIGYEQYF
TRBD1	TRBV7-6	TRBJ2-1	once	TGTGCCAGCAGCTTATATGGGACAGGCAATGAGCAGTTCTTC	CASSLYGTGNEQFF
.	TRBV10-3	TRBJ2-2	.	TGTGCCATCAGTGAGAGCAGGGTTGGCGGGGAGCTGTTTTTT	CAISESRVGGELFF